These 6 T cell receptor beta chains were sequenced from one sample in a study of shared clonotypes between healthy human individuals. Profiled with immunoSEQ multiplex PCR; TCRdb holds only in-frame clones, not every one. The sample yields roughly 650,000 clones, roughly 96% seen once. It was CD45RO-negative cells, positively selected for CCR7, that made up naive CD8 cells, with terminally differentiated effector memory CD45RA+ cells excluded. The source material was naive CD8+ T cells sorted from blood. These receptors came from a woman aged 30 to 39 in good health.

Only one count was recorded for this clone. This rearrangement joins TRBV5-1 to TRBJ2-7; 11 bases are shared with TRBD2. The CDR3 sequence is 15 residues long. V lost 4 bases and J lost 6; bases outside the gene matches: 9. CDR1 and CDR2 from the germline V gene are SGHRS and YFSETQ. The CDR3 sequence is CASSPRSGRATEQYF. DNA for the CDR3: TGCGCCAGCAGCCCCCGTAGCGGGAGGGCCACCGAGCAGTACTTC.

V and J are TRBV19 and TRBJ1-5, with D unresolved. The V gene's germline CDR1 is LNHDA and CDR2 SQIVND (reference sequence). V dropped 1 base and J dropped 0 bases, with 10 bases sitting between them. The CDR3 is 16 residues long. DNA for the CDR3: TGTGCCAGTAGTATAGCTTACAGCTATAGCAATCAGCCCCAGCATTTT. Amino acid sequence: CASSIAYSYSNQPQHF.

This chain links TRBV11-1 with TRBJ2-1; 10 bases are a match to TRBD1. J was trimmed by 8 bases and V by 5 bases; bases with no gene match: 15. Germline V gene data show CDR1 as SGHAT and CDR2 as FQDESV (reference sequence). The CDR3 is 17 residues long. DNA of the CDR3: TGTGCCAGCAGCCCGACGGCCAGACAGGGGGCGTGGGATGAGCAGTTCTTC. Translation: CASSPTARQGAWDEQFF.

As concerns this clone: This CDR3 is also generated by other DNA sequences in the sample. The rearrangement links TRBV13 to TRBJ2-7; 10 bases map to TRBD2. After removal of 6 bases from V and 0 bases from J, the junction contained 5 bases not matched to a gene. The CDR3 is made up of 15 amino acids. Per the germline V gene, CDR1 is PRHDT and CDR2 is FYEKMQ (reference sequence). CDR3 residues: CASSPPSGGSYEQYF. The DNA for the CDR3 is TGTGCCAGCAGTCCCCCTAGCGGGGGCTCCTACGAGCAGTACTTC.

The V and J genes are TRBV2 and TRBJ2-1; D is uncertain. Deletions cut 5 bases from V and 0 bases from J, with 14 bases between. This CDR3 is 16 amino acids long. Germline CDR1 is SNHLY and CDR2 is FYNNEI. Here the CDR3 DNA reads TGTGCCAGCAGTCCCGACTCCGCGAGCTCCTACAATGAGCAGTTCTTC. It specifies CASSPDSASSYNEQFF.

The gene calls are TRBV9 and TRBJ2-2; unclear D gene. CDR3 length: 14 residues. From germline, CDR1 is SGDLS and CDR2 YYNGEE. V was clipped by 0 bases and J by 1 base, with 4 bases between them. CDR3 in DNA: TGTGCCAGCAGCGTAGCTCGGAACACCGGGGAGCTGTTTTTT. Its protein is CASSVARNTGELFF. The full variable domain, completed using reference TRBV9 and TRBJ2-2, is DSGVTQTPKHLITATGQRVTLRCSPRSGDLSVYWYQQSLDQGLQFLIQYYNGEERAKGNILERFSAQQFPDLHSELNLSSLELGDSALYFCASSVARNTGELFFGEGSRLTVL.